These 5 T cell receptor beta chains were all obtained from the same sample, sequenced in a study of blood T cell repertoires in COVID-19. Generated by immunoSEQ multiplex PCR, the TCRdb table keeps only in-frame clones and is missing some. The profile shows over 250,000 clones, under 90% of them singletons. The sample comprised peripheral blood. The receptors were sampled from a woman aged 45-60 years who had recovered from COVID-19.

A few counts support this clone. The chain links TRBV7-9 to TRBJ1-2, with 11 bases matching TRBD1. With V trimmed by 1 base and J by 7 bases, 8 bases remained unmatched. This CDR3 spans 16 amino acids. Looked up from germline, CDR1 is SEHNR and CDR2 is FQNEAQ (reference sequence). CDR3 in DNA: TGTGCCAGCAGCTTAGTGGCTGGACAGGGGGCTCTTGGCTACACCTTC. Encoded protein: CASSLVAGQGALGYTF.

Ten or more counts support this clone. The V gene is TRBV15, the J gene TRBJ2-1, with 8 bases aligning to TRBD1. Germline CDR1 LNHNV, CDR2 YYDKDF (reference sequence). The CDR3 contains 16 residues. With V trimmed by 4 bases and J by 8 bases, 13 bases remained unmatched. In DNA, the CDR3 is TGTGCCACCAGCACCCAACCCACAGACAGGGGCTATGAGCAGTTCTTC. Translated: CATSTQPTDRGYEQFF.

CDR3 bases: TGTGCCAGCAGCTCTAGCGGGAGCACAGATACGCAGTATTTT. This translates into CASSSSGSTDTQYF. The chain uses TRBV7-2 and TRBJ2-3; TRBD2 aligns across 8 bases. From germline, CDR1 is SGHTA and CDR2 FQGNSA. This CDR3 has 14 residues. J was trimmed by 0 bases and V by 4 bases; bases with no gene match: 0.

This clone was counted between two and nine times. The chain's CDR3 is CASRPKMGHSDNTDTQYF. CDR3 bases: TGTGCCAGCAGACCCAAGATGGGGCACTCAGATAACACAGATACGCAGTATTTT. The chain uses TRBV3-1 (or the pseudogene TRBV3-2) and TRBJ2-3; tentatively, D is TRBD1 (5 bases). The germline V and J ends were trimmed by 6 bases and 2 bases, with 24 bases remaining between them. Germline V gene data show CDR1 as LGHDT and CDR2 as YNNKEL (reference sequence). This CDR3 spans 18 amino acids.

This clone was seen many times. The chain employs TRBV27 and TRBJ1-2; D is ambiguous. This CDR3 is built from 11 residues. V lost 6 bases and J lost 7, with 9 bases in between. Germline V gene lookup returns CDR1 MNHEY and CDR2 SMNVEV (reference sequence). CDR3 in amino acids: CASRTSGGYTF. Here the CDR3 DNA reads TGTGCCAGCAGAACATCAGGTGGCTACACCTTC.